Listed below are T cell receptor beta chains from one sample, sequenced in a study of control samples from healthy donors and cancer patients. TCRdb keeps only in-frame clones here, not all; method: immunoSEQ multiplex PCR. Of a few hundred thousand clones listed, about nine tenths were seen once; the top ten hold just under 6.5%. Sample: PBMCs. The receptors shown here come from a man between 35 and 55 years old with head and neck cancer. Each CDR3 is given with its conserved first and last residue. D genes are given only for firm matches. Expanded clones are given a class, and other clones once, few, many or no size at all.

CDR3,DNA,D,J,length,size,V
CASSLRETSGEQYF,TGTGCCAGCAGCTTAAGGGAGACTAGCGGGGAGCAGTACTTC,TRBD2,TRBJ2-7,14,.,TRBV7-8
CASSLRSQDRGGNTQYF,TGTGCCAGCAGCTTAAGATCTCAGGACAGGGGAGGGAATACGCAGTATTTT,TRBD1,TRBJ2-3,17,.,TRBV7-3
CASSASRTDNYGYTF,TGTGCCAGCAGTGCCTCACGGACAGACAACTATGGCTACACCTTC,.,TRBJ1-2,15,.,TRBV2
CASSRQNSPLHF,TGTGCCAGCAGTCGACAGAATTCACCCCTCCACTTT,.,TRBJ1-6,12,.,TRBV12-3/TRBV12-4
CASSFGQGSAYEQYF,TGTGCCAGCAGCTTCGGACAGGGCAGCGCCTACGAGCAGTACTTC,TRBD1,TRBJ2-7,15,.,TRBV11-2
CASSYVYEQYF,TGTGCCAGCAGTTACGTCTACGAGCAGTACTTC,.,TRBJ2-7,11,.,TRBV6-5
CASRPRGAGYGGEQFF,TGTGCCAGTAGGCCTCGGGGAGCGGGGTACGGCGGTGAGCAGTTCTTC,TRBD2,TRBJ2-1,16,.,TRBV19
CATSRDISGGREQFF,TGTGCCACCAGCAGAGACATTAGCGGGGGACGAGAGCAGTTCTTC,TRBD2,TRBJ2-1,15,once,TRBV15
CASSLGAGEDTEAFF,TGTGCCAGCAGCTTAGGGGCAGGGGAGGACACTGAAGCTTTCTTT,.,TRBJ1-1,15,.,TRBV7-9
CASRDRGASGNTIYF,TGTGCCAGCAGGGACAGGGGAGCCTCTGGAAACACCATATATTTT,TRBD1,TRBJ1-3,15,.,TRBV6-5
CASSLWGGANSPLHF,TGTGCCAGCAGTCTATGGGGAGGGGCTAATTCACCCCTCCACTTT,.,TRBJ1-6,15,.,TRBV2
CASSKAGPGHTEAFF,TGTGCCAGCAGCAAAGCGGGACCTGGGCACACTGAAGCTTTCTTT,.,TRBJ1-1,15,.,TRBV7-2
CATDSGTGPHEQYF,TGTGCCACAGATTCCGGGACAGGGCCCCACGAGCAGTACTTC,TRBD1,TRBJ2-7,14,.,TRBV28
CASSLGSGELFF,TGTGCCAGCAGTTTAGGATCCGGGGAGCTGTTTTTT,.,TRBJ2-2,12,.,TRBV27
CAFTGTPLDEQYF,TGTGCCTTTACGGGGACTCCCCTCGACGAGCAGTACTTC,.,TRBJ2-7,13,.,TRBV30
CASRRDDYGYTF,TGTGCCTCCCGGAGGGACGACTATGGCTACACCTTC,.,TRBJ1-2,12,.,TRBV30
CASSIIREGTGELFF,TGTGCCAGTAGTATAATTCGGGAGGGCACCGGGGAGCTGTTTTTT,TRBD2,TRBJ2-2,15,.,TRBV19
CASNSKAWEQYF,TGTGCCAGCAACTCTAAGGCCTGGGAGCAGTACTTC,.,TRBJ2-7,12,.,TRBV28
CASSTRQGGGYTF,TGTGCCAGCAGCACTAGACAGGGCGGGGGCTACACCTTC,TRBD1,TRBJ1-2,13,.,TRBV2
CASSQDVRASSPLHF,TGTGCCAGCAGCCAAGATGTAAGGGCTTCTTCACCCCTCCACTTT,.,TRBJ1-6,15,.,TRBV4-2
CASSQDLGTEAFF,TGCGCCAGCAGCCAGGACCTCGGCACTGAAGCTTTCTTT,.,TRBJ1-1,13,.,TRBV5-1
CASKTGGTGLDEQFF,TGTGCCAGCAAAACAGGAGGGACGGGTTTGGATGAGCAGTTCTTC,.,TRBJ2-1,15,.,TRBV6-6
CASSLDFNTEAFF,TGTGCTAGCAGCTTAGACTTCAACACTGAAGCTTTCTTT,.,TRBJ1-1,13,.,TRBV7-7
CASKQGSLLIYEQYF,TGTGCCAGCAAACAGGGTTCTCTCTTGATTTACGAGCAGTACTTC,.,TRBJ2-7,15,.,TRBV6-5
CASSLSGVPSYEQYF,TGTGCCAGCAGCTTATCTGGGGTCCCCTCCTACGAGCAGTACTTC,.,TRBJ2-7,15,.,TRBV7-2
CAWSATGVEEQFF,TGTGCCTGGAGTGCCACAGGGGTGGAGGAGCAGTTCTTC,TRBD1,TRBJ2-1,13,.,TRBV30
CSARGASPLHF,TGCAGTGCTAGAGGGGCCTCACCCCTCCACTTT,.,TRBJ1-6,11,.,TRBV20-1
CASSPRLAGGQETQYF,TGTGCCAGCAGCCCGAGACTAGCGGGGGGCCAAGAGACCCAGTACTTC,TRBD2,TRBJ2-5,16,.,TRBV7-8
CASSQVNSGAYEQYF,TGCGCCAGCAGCCAAGTCAACAGCGGAGCCTACGAGCAGTACTTC,.,TRBJ2-7,15,.,TRBV4-1